A selection of T cell receptor beta chains follows, all from one sample in a study of blood T cells in healthy people across ages. TCRdb re-derived calls from the 5' RACE reads in MiXCR, one entry per CDR3 protein. The data hold 1.8 million or so distinct CDR3 sequences, with approximately 40% observed a single time. The sample comprised blood. The source of these receptors is a human donor in good health. Both conserved end residues are part of each CDR3. Clone size appears in some rows only: once, few, many, or a class for an expanded clone.

v_call	j_call	clone_size	cdr3_length	cdr3_aa
TRBV5-1	TRBJ2-7	NA	17	CASSPRGSGGPTYEQYF
TRBV7-9	TRBJ2-7	NA	15	CASSLSGTLQGEQYF
TRBV5-5	TRBJ1-2	NA	17	CASSRGAGTATNYGYTF
TRBV20-1	NA	few	17	CSARGEGFYLYQETQFF
TRBV29-1	TRBJ1-1	few	11	CSVRGHVQAFF
TRBV20-1	TRBJ2-5	few	14	CSARDRVRGETQYF
TRBV12-5	TRBJ2-2	NA	18	CASGWPQGGRRNTGELFF
TRBV29-1	TRBJ1-1	NA	12	CSVTRVNTEAFF
TRBV12-3/TRBV12-4	TRBJ2-2	NA	13	CASGLDLAGELFF
TRBV6-5	TRBJ1-2	NA	16	CASSRNDWSFNYGYTF
TRBV4-2	TRBJ2-7	few	17	CASSQDRRDGGSYEQYF